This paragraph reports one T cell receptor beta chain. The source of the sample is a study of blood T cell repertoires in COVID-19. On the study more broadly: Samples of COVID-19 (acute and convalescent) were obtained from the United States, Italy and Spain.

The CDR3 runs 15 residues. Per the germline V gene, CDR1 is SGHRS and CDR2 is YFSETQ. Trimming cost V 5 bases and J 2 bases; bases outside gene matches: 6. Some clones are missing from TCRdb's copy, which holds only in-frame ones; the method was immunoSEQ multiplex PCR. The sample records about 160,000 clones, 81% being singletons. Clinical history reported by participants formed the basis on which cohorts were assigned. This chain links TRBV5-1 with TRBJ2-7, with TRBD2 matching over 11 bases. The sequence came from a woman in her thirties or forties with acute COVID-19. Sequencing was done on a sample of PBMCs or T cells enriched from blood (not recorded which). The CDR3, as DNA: TGCGCCAGCAGACCGGGACTAGCGGATACCTACGAGCAGTACTTC. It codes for CASRPGLADTYEQYF.